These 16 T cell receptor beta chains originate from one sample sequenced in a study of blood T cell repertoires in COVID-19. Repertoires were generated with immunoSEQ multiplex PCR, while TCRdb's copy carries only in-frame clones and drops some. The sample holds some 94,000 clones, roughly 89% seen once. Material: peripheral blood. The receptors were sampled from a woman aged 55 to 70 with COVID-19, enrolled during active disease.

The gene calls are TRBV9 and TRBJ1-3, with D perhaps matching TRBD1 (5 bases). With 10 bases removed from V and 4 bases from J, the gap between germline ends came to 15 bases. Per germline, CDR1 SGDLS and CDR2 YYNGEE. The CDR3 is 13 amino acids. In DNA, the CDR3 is TGTGCCGGCGGAGGGGAGTCCGGAAACACCATATATTTT. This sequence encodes CAGGGESGNTIYF. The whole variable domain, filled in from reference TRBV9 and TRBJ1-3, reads DSGVTQTPKHLITATGQRVTLRCSPRSGDLSVYWYQQSLDQGLQFLIQYYNGEERAKGNILERFSAQQFPDLHSELNLSSLELGDSALYFCAGGGESGNTIYFGEGSWLTVV.

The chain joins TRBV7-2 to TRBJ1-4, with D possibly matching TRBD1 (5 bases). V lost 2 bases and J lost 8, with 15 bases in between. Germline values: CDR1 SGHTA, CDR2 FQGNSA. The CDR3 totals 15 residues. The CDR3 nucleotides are TGTGCCAGCAGCTTAACCCAAGGGGTCGGGGAAAAACTGTTTTTT. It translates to CASSLTQGVGEKLFF. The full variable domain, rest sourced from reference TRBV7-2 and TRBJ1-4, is GAGVSQSPSNKVTEKGKDVELRCDPISGHTALYWYRQSLGQGLEFLIYFQGNSAPDKSGLPSDRFSAERTGGSVSTLTIQRTQQEDSAVYLCASSLTQGVGEKLFFGSGTQLSVL.

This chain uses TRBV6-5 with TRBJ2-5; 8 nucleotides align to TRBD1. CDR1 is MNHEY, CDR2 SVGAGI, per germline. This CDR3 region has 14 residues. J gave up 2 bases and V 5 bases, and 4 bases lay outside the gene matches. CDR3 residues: CASSRQGWQETQYF. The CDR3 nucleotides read TGTGCCAGCAGTAGACAGGGGTGGCAAGAGACCCAGTACTTC.

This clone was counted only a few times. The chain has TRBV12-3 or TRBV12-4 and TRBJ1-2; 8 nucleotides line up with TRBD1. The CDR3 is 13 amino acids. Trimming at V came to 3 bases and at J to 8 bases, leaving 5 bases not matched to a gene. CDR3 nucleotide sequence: TGTGCCAGCAGTTTTCTCGGACAGGGAGGCTACACCTTC. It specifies CASSFLGQGGYTF.

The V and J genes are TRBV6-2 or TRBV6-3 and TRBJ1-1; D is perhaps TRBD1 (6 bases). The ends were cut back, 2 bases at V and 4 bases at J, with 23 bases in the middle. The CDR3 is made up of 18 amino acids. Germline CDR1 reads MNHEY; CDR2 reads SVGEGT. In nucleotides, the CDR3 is TGTGCCAGCAGTTACCCAGCGGGGGGCACGGAATACGGCACTGAAGCTTTCTTT. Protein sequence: CASSYPAGGTEYGTEAFF.

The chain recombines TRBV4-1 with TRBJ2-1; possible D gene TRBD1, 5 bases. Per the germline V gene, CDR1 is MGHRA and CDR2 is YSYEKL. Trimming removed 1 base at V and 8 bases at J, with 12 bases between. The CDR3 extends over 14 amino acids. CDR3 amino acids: CASSQGYQGDEQFF. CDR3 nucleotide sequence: TGCGCCAGCAGCCAAGGTTATCAGGGCGATGAGCAGTTCTTC.

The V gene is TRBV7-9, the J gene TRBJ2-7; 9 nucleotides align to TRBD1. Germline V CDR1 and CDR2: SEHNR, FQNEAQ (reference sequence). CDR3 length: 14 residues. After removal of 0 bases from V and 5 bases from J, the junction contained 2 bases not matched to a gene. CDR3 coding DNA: TGTGCCAGCAGCTTAGCGGACAGGGGCCACGAGCAGTACTTC. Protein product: CASSLADRGHEQYF.

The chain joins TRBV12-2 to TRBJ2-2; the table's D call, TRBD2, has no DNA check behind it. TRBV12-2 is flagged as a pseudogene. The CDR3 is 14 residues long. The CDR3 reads CASTQRENTGELFF. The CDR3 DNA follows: TGTGCAAGTACCCAGCGGGAGAACACCGGGGAGCTGTTTTTT.

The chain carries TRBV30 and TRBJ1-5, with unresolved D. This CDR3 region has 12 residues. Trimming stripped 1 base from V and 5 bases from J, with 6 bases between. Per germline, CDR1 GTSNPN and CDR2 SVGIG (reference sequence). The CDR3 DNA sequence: TGTGCCTGGAGTGGACAATATCAGCCCCAGCATTTT. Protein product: CAWSGQYQPQHF.

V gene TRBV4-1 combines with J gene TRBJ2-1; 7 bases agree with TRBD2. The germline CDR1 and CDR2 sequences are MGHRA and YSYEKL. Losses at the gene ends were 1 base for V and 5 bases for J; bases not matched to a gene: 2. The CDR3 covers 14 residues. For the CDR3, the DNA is TGCGCCAGCAGCCAAGCGGGGGGAGACAATGAGCAGTTCTTC. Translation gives CASSQAGGDNEQFF.

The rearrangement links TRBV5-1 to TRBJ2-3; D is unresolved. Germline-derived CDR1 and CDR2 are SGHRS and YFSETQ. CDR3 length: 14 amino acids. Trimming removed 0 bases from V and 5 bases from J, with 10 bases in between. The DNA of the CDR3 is TGCGCCAGCAGCTTGGACCGTCCCGGAGATACGCAGTATTTT. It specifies CASSLDRPGDTQYF.

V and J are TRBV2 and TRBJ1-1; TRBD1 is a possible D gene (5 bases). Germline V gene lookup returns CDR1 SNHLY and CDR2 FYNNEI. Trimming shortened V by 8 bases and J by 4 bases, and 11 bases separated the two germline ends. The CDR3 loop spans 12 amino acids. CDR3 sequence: CASGPGGTEAFF. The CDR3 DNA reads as TGTGCCAGCGGGCCCGGGGGCACTGAAGCTTTCTTT. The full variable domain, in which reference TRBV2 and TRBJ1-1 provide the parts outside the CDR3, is EPEVTQTPSHQVTQMGQEVILRCVPISNHLYFYWYRQILGQKVEFLVSFYNNEISEKSEIFDDQFSVERPDGSNFTLKIRSTKLEDSAMYFCASGPGGTEAFFGQGTRLTVV.

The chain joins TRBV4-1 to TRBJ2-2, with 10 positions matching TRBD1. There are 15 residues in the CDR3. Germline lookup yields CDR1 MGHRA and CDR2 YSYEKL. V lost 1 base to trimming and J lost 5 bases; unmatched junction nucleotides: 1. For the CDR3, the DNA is TGCGCCAGCAGCCAAGGGGACAGGGGTACCGGGGAGCTGTTTTTT. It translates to CASSQGDRGTGELFF.

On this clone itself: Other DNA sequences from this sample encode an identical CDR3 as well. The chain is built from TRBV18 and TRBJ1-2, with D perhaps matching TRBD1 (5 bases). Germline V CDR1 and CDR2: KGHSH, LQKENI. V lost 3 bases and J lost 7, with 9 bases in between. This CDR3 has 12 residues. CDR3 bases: TGTGCCAGCTCACCTCTCGGGGGTGGCTACACCTTC. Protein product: CASSPLGGGYTF.

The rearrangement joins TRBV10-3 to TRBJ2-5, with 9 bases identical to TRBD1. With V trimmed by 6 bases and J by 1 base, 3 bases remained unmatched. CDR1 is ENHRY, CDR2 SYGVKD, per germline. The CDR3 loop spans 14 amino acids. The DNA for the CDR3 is TGTGCCATCAGGGGGACAGGGTCCCAAGAGACCCAGTACTTC. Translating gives CAIRGTGSQETQYF.

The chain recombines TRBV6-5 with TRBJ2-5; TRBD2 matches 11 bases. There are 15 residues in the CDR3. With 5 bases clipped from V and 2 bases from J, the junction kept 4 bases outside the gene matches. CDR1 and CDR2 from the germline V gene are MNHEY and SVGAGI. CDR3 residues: CASSRRLAGQETQYF. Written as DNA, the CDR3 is TGTGCCAGCAGTAGACGACTAGCGGGGCAAGAGACCCAGTACTTC.